A single sample gave rise to the 17 T cell receptor beta chains below, sequenced in a study of blood T cells in healthy people across ages. Then a second PCR, running roughly 7 to 11 cycles, was carried out with a sample-barcoded 5' primer and a J-beta primer mix. MiXCR was run by TCRdb on the 5' RACE reads, yielding one entry per CDR3 protein. Here the sample spans about 1.5 million distinct CDR3 sequences, roughly two fifths being singletons. Sequencing was done on a sample of blood. Receptors were obtained from a woman between 18 and 29 years old in good health.

As for this clonotype: One junction end disagrees with the germline gene, perhaps due to a read error. This chain connects TRBV7-2 to TRBJ1-2, with unresolved D. The CDR3 totals 12 residues. The germline V gene has CDR1 SGHTA and CDR2 FQGNSA. The CDR3 here is CASSFGSYGCTF. CDR3 DNA sequence: TGTGCCAGCAGCTTTGGTAGCTATGGCTGCACCTTC.

In the case of this clonotype: A much larger clone is a single base away; this may be a read error. The chain carries TRBV9 and TRBJ2-3; D gene uncertain. This CDR3 has 12 residues. Germline assignment: CDR1 SGDLS and CDR2 YYNGEE. V was clipped by 4 bases and J by 6 bases, with 9 bases between them. Here the CDR3 DNA reads TGTGCCAGCAGCCCGGAGTGGGATACGCAGTATTTT. Protein product: CASSPEWDTQYF.

This clonotype has a handful of counts. The CDR3, as DNA: TGTGCCAGCAGTCAGATGACTAGTGGGGGGGCGGAGACCCAGTACTTC. It encodes CASSQMTSGGAETQYF. This rearrangement joins TRBV7-2 to TRBJ2-5, with D perhaps TRBD2 (7 bases). Trimming took 6 bases from V and 5 from J, leaving 22 bases between them. The CDR3 has 16 residues. CDR1 and CDR2 from the germline V gene are SGHTA and FQGNSA. Full variable domain (rest looked up from reference TRBV7-2 and TRBJ2-5): GAGVSQSPSNKVTEKGKDVELRCDPISGHTALYWYRQSLGQGLEFLIYFQGNSAPDKSGLPSDRFSAERTGGSVSTLTIQRTQQEDSAVYLCASSQMTSGGAETQYFGPGTRLLVL.

The chain recombines TRBV29-1 with TRBJ2-7; D possibly matches TRBD1 or TRBD2 (6 bases each). The ends were cut back, 4 bases at V and 3 bases at J, with 13 bases in the middle. Looked up from germline, CDR1 is SQVTM and CDR2 is ANQGSEA. CDR3 length equals 13 residues. Written as DNA, the CDR3 is TGCAGCGTTGCCGGGGGCGGGCTCTACGAGCAGTACTTC. Translating gives CSVAGGGLYEQYF.

V is TRBV20-1 and J is TRBJ2-1; D not resolved. CDR3 length equals 12 residues. V dropped 7 bases and J dropped 4 bases, with 11 bases sitting between them. Germline V gene sequence: CDR1 DFQATT, CDR2 SNEGSKA (reference sequence). Here the CDR3 reads CSVNYRYNEQFF. As DNA, the CDR3 is TGCAGTGTGAATTACCGTTACAATGAGCAGTTCTTC.

The table lists this clonotype with a few counts. V and J are TRBV4-3 and TRBJ1-4; 7 nucleotides line up with TRBD1. Germline trimming cut 0 bases from V and 8 bases from J; bases unmatched to any gene: 9. The CDR3 is 16 amino acids. The germline gives CDR1 LGHNA, CDR2 YSLEER. This CDR3 reads CASSQDPAGGGEKLFF. As DNA, the CDR3 is TGCGCCAGCAGCCAAGATCCAGCAGGGGGAGGGGAAAAACTGTTTTTT.

This clonotype was observed a few times. The chain employs TRBV2 and TRBJ2-7; 9 bases agree with TRBD2. With V trimmed by 3 bases and J by 2 bases, 8 bases remained unmatched. Germline V gene sequence: CDR1 SNHLY, CDR2 FYNNEI. This CDR3 region has 16 residues. The CDR3 DNA follows: TGTGCCAGCAGTGACCCTAGCGGGGCATTCACCTACGAGCAGTACTTC. Its protein product is CASSDPSGAFTYEQYF.

Comments on this clonotype: The CDR3 does not end in the conserved phenylalanine or tryptophan, so this is likely a read error. The rearrangement uses TRBV12-3 or TRBV12-4 and TRBJ2-3, with 8 bases that match TRBD2. The CDR3 is made up of 16 amino acids. V shed 5 bases and J 1 base; nucleotides not matched to a gene: 8. Here the CDR3 reads CASSPPRRGGTDTQYS. DNA for the CDR3: TGTGCCAGCAGTCCTCCCCGGCGGGGGGGCACAGATACGCAGTATTCT.

The chain couples TRBV6-5 to TRBJ2-2; 7 bases agree with TRBD1. Per the germline V gene, CDR1 is MNHEY and CDR2 is SVGAGI. This CDR3 has 16 amino acids. J was trimmed by 0 bases and V by 6 bases; bases with no gene match: 7. CDR3 DNA: TGTGCCAGCAGGCTCCCCGGGACAGCGAACACCGGGGAGCTGTTTTTT. Protein sequence: CASRLPGTANTGELFF.

The chain links TRBV13 to TRBJ1-3; 9 positions match TRBD1. V lost 1 base to trimming and J lost 5 bases; unmatched junction nucleotides: 6. This CDR3 spans 16 amino acids. Germline-derived CDR1 and CDR2 are PRHDT and FYEKMQ (reference sequence). The CDR3 region has the DNA TGTGCCAGCAGCTTAGTGGGACAGGGACGGAGAAACACCATATATTTT. It yields the protein CASSLVGQGRRNTIYF. The full variable domain, its missing parts supplied by reference TRBV13 and TRBJ1-3, is AAGVIQSPRHLIKEKRETATLKCYPIPRHDTVYWYQQGPGQDPQFLISFYEKMQSDKGSIPDRFSAQQFSDYHSELNMSSLELGDSALYFCASSLVGQGRRNTIYFGEGSWLTVV.

As for this clonotype: A single base separates this from a much larger clone, so it may be a read error. This sequence joins TRBV29-1 and TRBJ2-5; TRBD2 is a possible D gene (5 bases). The CDR3 loop spans 12 amino acids. Germline V gene sequence: CDR1 SQVTM, CDR2 ANQGSEA. V dropped 7 bases and J dropped 11 bases, with 20 bases sitting between them. The CDR3 region has the DNA TGCAGCGCTGAGTCGGGGAACGGCAAGCAGTACTTC. Residues: CSAESGNGKQYF. The full variable domain, in which reference TRBV29-1 and TRBJ2-5 provide the parts outside the CDR3, is SAVISQKPSRDICQRGTSLTIQCQVDSQVTMMFWYRQQPGQSLTLIATANQGSEATYESGFVIDKFPISRPNLTFSTLTVSNMSPEDSSIYLCSAESGNGKQYFGPGTRLLVL.

The gene calls are TRBV28 and TRBJ2-7, with D possibly being TRBD1 (6 bases). This CDR3 is 14 amino acids long. Germline V CDR1 and CDR2: MDHEN, SYDVKM. V was pared by 7 bases and J by 0 bases, with 13 bases between. The CDR3 DNA follows: TGTGCCAGCATGTTCCGGGACATCTCCTACGAGCAGTACTTC. It codes for CASMFRDISYEQYF.

The V gene is TRBV4-1, the J gene TRBJ2-3; a weak D match, TRBD1 (6 bases). Trimming took 2 bases from V and 2 from J, leaving 8 bases between them. CDR3 length equals 14 residues. Germline V gives CDR1 MGHRA, CDR2 YSYEKL. Here the CDR3 DNA reads TGCGCCAGCAGCCAACGACAGGCCACAGATACGCAGTATTTT. Translation gives CASSQRQATDTQYF.

This rearrangement joins TRBV7-2 to TRBJ1-2, with TRBD1 matching over 8 bases. Trimming cost V 4 bases and J 3 bases; bases outside gene matches: 4. Germline CDR1 SGHTA, CDR2 FQGNSA. The CDR3 has 14 residues. The CDR3 region has the DNA TGTGCCAGCAGCTCGACAGGGGTAGACTATGGCTACACCTTC. Its protein is CASSSTGVDYGYTF.

There are many counts of this clonotype. The chain is built from TRBV12-3 or TRBV12-4 and TRBJ2-1; D ambiguous. V was cut by 3 bases and J by 9 bases, with 9 bases left in between. There are 12 residues in the CDR3. The CDR3 coding sequence is TGTGCCAGCAGTTTGGAAGGCAGTGAGCAGTTCTTC. This gives the protein CASSLEGSEQFF.

The gene calls are TRBV9 and TRBJ2-7; 8 bases are a match to TRBD2. The CDR3 is 16 amino acids. Germline V gives CDR1 SGDLS, CDR2 YYNGEE. V lost 3 bases, J lost 5 bases, and 13 bases stayed unmatched. Here the CDR3 DNA reads TGTGCCAGCAGCGCACCAGGGAGCGGGAGTCGACACGAGCAGTACTTC. It specifies CASSAPGSGSRHEQYF.

The sample holds a few counts of this clonotype. This chain links TRBV20-1 with TRBJ1-5; possible D gene TRBD1, 5 bases. Germline V gene sequence: CDR1 DFQATT, CDR2 SNEGSKA (reference sequence). Trimming removed 3 bases from V and 0 bases from J, with 12 bases in between. The CDR3 has 15 amino acids. DNA for the CDR3: TGCAGTGCTAGGAGCGACAGAACTAGCAATCAGCCCCAGCATTTT. Its translation: CSARSDRTSNQPQHF.